Listed below are T cell receptor beta chains from one sample, sequenced in a study of cytomegalovirus exposure and HLA in healthy donors. Generated by immunoSEQ multiplex PCR, the TCRdb table keeps only in-frame clones and is missing some. This repertoire shows approximately 100,000 clones, approximately 81% found once; its top ten account for under 2.5%. The specimen was PBMCs. All receptors derive from a woman aged 25 to 45 in good health and CMV-seronegative. Each CDR3 is given with its conserved first and last residue. A D gene is named only where the DNA matches it firmly. Clone sizes are given selectively: once, few, many, or a class where the clone is expanded.

v_gene: TRBV5-6
abundance: -
j_gene: TRBJ2-3
d_gene: -
CDR3nt: TGTGCCAGCAGCTTGTTTCCGGCAGATACGCAGTATTTT
CDR3aa: CASSLFPADTQYF

v_gene: TRBV29-1
abundance: -
j_gene: TRBJ2-7
d_gene: -
CDR3nt: TGCAGCGTTTACACAGGGAGCTCCTACGAGCAGTACTTC
CDR3aa: CSVYTGSSYEQYF

v_gene: TRBV30
abundance: -
j_gene: TRBJ1-1
d_gene: -
CDR3nt: TGTGCCCGGACAACAGGCAACTTGAACACTGAAGCTTTCTTT
CDR3aa: CARTTGNLNTEAFF

v_gene: TRBV5-1
abundance: -
j_gene: TRBJ2-3
d_gene: -
CDR3nt: TGCGCCAGCAGCTTGGGAGTAGCTACAGATACGCAGTATTTT
CDR3aa: CASSLGVATDTQYF

v_gene: TRBV15
abundance: -
j_gene: TRBJ2-1
d_gene: TRBD1
CDR3nt: TGTGCCACCAGCAGGGAAAAACAGGGGCGAGGTGAGCAGTTCTTC
CDR3aa: CATSREKQGRGEQFF

v_gene: TRBV5-1
abundance: once
j_gene: TRBJ2-5
d_gene: TRBD1
CDR3nt: TGCGCCAGCAGCTTGCTAGGGGGCCTCCAAGAGACCCAGTACTTC
CDR3aa: CASSLLGGLQETQYF

v_gene: TRBV6-1
abundance: -
j_gene: TRBJ2-7
d_gene: TRBD1
CDR3nt: TGTGCCAGCAGTCCCGGGACAGGGGAGCAGTACTTC
CDR3aa: CASSPGTGEQYF

v_gene: TRBV10-3
abundance: -
j_gene: TRBJ2-3
d_gene: -
CDR3nt: TGTGCCATCAGTGAGCCCATCGAGGATACGTGGGCCGGGGTTAGCACAGATACGCAGTATTTT
CDR3aa: CAISEPIEDTWAGVSTDTQYF

v_gene: TRBV11-2
abundance: -
j_gene: TRBJ1-1
d_gene: -
CDR3nt: TGTGCCAGCAGCTTAGGCCACAGGAAAAACACTGAAGCTTTCTTT
CDR3aa: CASSLGHRKNTEAFF

v_gene: TRBV28
abundance: -
j_gene: TRBJ1-5
d_gene: -
CDR3nt: TGTGCCAGCAGTTTGATACAAAATAGCAATCAGCCCCAGCATTTT
CDR3aa: CASSLIQNSNQPQHF